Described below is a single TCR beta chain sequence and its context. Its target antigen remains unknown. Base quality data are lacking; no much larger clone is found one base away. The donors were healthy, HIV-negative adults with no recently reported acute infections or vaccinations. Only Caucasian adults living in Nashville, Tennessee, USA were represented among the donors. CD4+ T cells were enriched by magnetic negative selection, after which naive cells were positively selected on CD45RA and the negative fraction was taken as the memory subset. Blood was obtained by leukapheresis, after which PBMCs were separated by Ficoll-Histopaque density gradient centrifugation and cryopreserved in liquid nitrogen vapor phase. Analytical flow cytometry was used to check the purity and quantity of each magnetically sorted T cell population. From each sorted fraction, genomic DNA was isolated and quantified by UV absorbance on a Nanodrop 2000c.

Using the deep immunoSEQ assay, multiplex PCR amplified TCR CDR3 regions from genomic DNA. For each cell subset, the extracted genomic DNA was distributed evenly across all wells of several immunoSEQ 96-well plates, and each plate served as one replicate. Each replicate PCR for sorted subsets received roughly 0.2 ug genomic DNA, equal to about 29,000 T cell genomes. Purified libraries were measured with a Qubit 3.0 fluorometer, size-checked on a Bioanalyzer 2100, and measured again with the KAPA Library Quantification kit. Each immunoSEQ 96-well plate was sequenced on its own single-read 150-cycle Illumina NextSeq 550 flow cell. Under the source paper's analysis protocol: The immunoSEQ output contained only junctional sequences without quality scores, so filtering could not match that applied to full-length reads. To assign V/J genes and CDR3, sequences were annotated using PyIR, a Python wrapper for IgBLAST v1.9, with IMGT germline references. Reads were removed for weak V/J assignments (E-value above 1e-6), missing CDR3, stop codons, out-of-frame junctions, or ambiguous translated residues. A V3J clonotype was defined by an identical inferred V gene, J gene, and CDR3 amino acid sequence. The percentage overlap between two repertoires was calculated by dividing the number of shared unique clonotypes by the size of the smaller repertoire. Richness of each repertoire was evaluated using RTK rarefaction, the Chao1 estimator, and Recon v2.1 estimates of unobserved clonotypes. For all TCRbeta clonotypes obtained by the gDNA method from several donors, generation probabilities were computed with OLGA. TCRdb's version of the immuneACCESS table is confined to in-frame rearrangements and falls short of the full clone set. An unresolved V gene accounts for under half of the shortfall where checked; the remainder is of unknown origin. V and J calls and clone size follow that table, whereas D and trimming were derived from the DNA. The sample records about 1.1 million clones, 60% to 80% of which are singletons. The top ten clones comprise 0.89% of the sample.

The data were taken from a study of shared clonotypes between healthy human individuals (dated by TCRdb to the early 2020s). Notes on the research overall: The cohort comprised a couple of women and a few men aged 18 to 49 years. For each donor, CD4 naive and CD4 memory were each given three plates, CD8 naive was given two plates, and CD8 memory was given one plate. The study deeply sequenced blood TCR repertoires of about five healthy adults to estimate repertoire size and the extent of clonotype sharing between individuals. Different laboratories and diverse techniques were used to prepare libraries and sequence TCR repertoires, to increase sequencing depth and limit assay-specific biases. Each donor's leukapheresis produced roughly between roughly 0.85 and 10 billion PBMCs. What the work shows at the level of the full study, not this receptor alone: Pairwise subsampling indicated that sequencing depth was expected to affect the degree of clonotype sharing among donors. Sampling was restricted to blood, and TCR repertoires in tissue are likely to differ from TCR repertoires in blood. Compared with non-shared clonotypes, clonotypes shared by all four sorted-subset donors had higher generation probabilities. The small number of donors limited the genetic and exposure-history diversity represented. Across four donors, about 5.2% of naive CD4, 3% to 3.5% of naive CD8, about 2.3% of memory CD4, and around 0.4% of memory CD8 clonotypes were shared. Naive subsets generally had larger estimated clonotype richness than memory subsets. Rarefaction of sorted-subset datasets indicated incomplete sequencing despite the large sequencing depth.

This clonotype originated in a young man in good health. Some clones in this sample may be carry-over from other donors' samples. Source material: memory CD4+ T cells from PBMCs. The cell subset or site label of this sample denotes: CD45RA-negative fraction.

CDR3 loop: CASSFGPTSGYYEQYF. The DNA reads TGTGCCAGCAGCTTCGGCCCGACTAGCGGCTACTACGAGCAGTACTTC. The receptor chain draws on TRBV7-2 and TRBJ2-7; TRBD2 matches 9 bases in the middle. Trimming removed 3 bases from V and 3 bases from J; the gene matches leave 9 bases unexplained. The germline V gene specifies SGHTA as CDR1 and FQGNSA as CDR2. The CDR3 runs 16 residues from the cysteine to the phenylalanine. The kept DNA is CDR3 alone, 48 bases in frame from the first base.